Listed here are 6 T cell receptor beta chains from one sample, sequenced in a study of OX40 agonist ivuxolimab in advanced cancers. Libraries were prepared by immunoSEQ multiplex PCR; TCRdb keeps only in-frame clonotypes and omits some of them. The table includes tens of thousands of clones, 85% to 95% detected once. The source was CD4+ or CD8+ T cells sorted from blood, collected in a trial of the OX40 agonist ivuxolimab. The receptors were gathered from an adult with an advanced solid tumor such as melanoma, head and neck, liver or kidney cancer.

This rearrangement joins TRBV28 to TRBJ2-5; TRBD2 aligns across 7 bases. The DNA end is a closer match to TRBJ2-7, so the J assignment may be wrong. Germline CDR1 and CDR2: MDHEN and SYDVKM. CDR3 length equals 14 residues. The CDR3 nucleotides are TGTGCCAGCAGTTTTGGCGGGACTACCTACGAGCAGTACTTC. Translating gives CASSFGGTTYEQYF.

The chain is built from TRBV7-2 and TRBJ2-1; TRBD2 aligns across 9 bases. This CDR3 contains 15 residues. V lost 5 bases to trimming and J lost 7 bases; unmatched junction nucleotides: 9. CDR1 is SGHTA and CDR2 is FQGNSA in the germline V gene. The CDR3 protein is CASSPGLAPGNEQFF. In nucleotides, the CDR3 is TGTGCCAGCAGCCCCGGACTAGCGCCTGGTAATGAGCAGTTCTTC.

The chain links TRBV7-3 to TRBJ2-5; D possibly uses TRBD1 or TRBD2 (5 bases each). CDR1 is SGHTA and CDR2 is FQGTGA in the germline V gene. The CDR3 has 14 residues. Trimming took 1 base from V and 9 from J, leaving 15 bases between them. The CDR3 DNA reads TGTGCCAGCAGCTTAAGTTTTGGGACCCCGCCCCAGTACTTC. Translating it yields CASSLSFGTPPQYF.

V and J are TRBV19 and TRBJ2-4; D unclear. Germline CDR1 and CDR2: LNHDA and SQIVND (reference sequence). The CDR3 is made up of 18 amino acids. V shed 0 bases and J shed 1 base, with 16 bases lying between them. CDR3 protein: CASSIDLYGLFAKNIQYF. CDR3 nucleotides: TGTGCCAGTAGTATAGATCTATACGGTCTGTTTGCCAAAAACATTCAGTACTTC.

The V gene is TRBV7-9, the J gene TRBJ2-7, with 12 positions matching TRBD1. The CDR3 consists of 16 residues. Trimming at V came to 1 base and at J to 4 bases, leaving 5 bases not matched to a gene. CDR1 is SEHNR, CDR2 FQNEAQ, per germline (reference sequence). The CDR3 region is CASSLDGTGGGYEQYF. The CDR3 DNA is TGTGCCAGCAGCTTAGATGGGACAGGGGGCGGGTACGAGCAGTACTTC.

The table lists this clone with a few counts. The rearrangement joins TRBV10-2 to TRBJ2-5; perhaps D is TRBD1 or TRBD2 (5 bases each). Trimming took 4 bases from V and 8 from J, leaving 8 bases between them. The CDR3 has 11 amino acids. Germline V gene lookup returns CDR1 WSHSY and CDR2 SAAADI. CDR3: CASSVGTTQYF. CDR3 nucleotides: TGCGCCAGCAGTGTAGGGACCACCCAGTACTTC.